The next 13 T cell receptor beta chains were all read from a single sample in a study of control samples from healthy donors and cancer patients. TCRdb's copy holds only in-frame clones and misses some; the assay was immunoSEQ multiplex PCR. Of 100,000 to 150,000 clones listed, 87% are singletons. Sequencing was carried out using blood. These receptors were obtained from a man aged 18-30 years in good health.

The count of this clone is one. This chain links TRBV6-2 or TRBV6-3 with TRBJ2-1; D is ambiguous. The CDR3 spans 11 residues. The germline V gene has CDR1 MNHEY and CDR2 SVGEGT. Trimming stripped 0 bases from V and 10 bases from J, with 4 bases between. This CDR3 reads CASSYSLEQFF. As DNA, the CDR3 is TGTGCCAGCAGTTACTCGCTAGAGCAGTTCTTC.

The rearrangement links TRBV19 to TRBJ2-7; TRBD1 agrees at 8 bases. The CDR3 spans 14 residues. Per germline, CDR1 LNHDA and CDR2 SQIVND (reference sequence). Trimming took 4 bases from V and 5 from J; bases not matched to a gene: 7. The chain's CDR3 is CASSRGQGHDEQYF. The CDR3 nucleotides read TGTGCCAGTAGTAGAGGACAGGGACACGACGAGCAGTACTTC.

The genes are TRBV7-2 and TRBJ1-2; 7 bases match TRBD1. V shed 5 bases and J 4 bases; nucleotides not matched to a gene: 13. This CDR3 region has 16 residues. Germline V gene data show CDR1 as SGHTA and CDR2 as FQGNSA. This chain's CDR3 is CASSVGRQGSLYGYTF. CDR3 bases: TGTGCCAGCAGCGTCGGGAGACAGGGTTCCCTCTATGGCTACACCTTC.

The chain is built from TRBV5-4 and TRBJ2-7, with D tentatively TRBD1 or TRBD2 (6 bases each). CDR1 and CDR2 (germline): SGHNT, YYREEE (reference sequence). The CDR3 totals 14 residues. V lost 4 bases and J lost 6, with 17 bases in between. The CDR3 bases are TGTGCCAGCAGCCCTGCGGGACAACGCCTCGAGCAGTACTTC. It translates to CASSPAGQRLEQYF.

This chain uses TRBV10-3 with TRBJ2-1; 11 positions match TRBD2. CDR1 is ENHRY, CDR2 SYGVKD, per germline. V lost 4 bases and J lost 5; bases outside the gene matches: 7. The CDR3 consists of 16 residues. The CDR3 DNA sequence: TGTGCCATCAGTGCCCTCGGGACTAGCGGCCACAATGAGCAGTTCTTC. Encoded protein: CAISALGTSGHNEQFF.

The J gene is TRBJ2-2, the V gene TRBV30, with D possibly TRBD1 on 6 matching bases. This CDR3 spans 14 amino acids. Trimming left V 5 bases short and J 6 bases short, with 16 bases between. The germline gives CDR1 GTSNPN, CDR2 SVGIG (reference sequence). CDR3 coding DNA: TGTGCCTGGCGAATCGTGACAGGCCCCGGGGAGCTGTTTTTT. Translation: CAWRIVTGPGELFF. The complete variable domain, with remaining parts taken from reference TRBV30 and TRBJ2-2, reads SQTIHQWPATLVQPVGSPLSLECTVEGTSNPNLYWYRQAAGRGLQLLFYSVGIGQISSEVPQNLSASRPQDRQFILSSKKLLLSDSGFYLCAWRIVTGPGELFFGEGSRLTVL.

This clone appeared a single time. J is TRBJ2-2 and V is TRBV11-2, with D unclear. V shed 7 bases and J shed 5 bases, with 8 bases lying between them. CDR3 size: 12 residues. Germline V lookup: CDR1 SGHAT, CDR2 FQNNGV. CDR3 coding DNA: TGTGCCAGCATCCTCTTGACCGGGGAGCTGTTTTTT. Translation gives CASILLTGELFF.

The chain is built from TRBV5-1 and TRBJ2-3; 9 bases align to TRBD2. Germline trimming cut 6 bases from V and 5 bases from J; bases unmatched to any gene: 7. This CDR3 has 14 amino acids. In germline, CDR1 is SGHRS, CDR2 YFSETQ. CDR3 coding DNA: TGCGCCAGCACCTGGGGACTAGCAGAAGATACGCAGTATTTT. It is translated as CASTWGLAEDTQYF. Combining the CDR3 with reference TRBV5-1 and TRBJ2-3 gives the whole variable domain KAGVTQTPRYLIKTRGQQVTLSCSPISGHRSVSWYQQTPGQGLQFLFEYFSETQRNKGNFPGRFSGRQFSNSRSEMNVSTLELGDSALYLCASTWGLAEDTQYFGPGTRLTVL.

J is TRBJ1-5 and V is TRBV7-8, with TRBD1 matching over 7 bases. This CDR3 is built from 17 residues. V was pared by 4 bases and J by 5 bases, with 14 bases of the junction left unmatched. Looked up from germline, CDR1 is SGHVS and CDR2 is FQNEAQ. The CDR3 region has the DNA TGTGCCAGCAGCTGGGGGGAGGTAGAGGGGGCTGATCAGCCCCAGCATTTT. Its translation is CASSWGEVEGADQPQHF.

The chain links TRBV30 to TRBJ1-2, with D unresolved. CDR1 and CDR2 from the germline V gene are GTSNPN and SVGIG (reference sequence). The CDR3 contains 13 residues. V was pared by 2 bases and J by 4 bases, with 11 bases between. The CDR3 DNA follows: TGTGCCTGGAGTCGCGCCGGGAGCTATGGCTACACCTTC. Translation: CAWSRAGSYGYTF.

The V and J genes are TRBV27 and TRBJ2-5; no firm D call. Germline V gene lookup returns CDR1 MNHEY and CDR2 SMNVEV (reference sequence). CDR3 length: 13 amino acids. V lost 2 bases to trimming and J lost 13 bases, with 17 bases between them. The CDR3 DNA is TGTGCCAGCAGTTTAACCCTAGTTACACACAGGTACTTC. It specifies CASSLTLVTHRYF.

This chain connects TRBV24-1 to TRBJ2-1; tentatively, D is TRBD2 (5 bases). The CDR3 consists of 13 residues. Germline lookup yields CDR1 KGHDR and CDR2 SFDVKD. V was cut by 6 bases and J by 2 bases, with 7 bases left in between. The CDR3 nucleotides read TGTGCCACCAGTAGCGGAGCCTACAATGAGCAGTTCTTC. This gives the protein CATSSGAYNEQFF.

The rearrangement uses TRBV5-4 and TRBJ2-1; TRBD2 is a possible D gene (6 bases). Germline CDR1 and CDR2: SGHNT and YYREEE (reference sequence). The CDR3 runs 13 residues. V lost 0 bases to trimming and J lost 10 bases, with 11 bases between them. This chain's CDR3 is CASSLDEGGEQFF. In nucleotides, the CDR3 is TGTGCCAGCAGCTTGGATGAGGGAGGCGAGCAGTTCTTC. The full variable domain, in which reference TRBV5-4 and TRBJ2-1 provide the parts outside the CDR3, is ETGVTQSPTHLIKTRGQQVTLRCSSQSGHNTVSWYQQALGQGPQFIFQYYREEENGRGNFPPRFSGLQFPNYSSELNVNALELDDSALYLCASSLDEGGEQFFGPGTRLTVL.